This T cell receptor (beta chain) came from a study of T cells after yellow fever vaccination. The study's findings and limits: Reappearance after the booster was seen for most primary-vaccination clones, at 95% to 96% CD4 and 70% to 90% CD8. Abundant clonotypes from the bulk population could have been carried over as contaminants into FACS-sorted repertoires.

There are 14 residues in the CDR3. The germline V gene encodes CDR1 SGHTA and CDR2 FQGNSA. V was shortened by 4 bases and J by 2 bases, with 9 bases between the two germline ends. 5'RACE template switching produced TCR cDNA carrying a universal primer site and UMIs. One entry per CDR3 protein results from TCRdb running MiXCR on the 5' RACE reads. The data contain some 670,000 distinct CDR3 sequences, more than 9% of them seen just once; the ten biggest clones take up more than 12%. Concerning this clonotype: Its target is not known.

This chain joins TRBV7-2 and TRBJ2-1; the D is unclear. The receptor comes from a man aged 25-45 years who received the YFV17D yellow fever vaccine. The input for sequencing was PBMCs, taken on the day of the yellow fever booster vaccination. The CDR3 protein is CASSSWTAYNEQFF. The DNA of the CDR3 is TGTGCCAGCAGCTCCTGGACCGCCTACAATGAGCAGTTCTTC. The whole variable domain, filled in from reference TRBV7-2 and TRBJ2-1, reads GAGVSQSPSNKVTEKGKDVELRCDPISGHTALYWYRQSLGQGLEFLIYFQGNSAPDKSGLPSDRFSAERTGGSVSTLTIQRTQQEDSAVYLCASSSWTAYNEQFFGPGTRLTVL.